Below are 28 T cell receptor beta chains sequenced from a single sample in a study of blood T cells in healthy people across ages (dated by TCRdb to between 2014 and 2016). The library was made by 5' RACE. Sequencing relied on an Illumina HiSeq 2500. The second PCR ran for roughly 7 to 11 cycles and used a J-beta primer mix along with a sample-barcoded 5' primer. The raw public data were reprocessed by TCRdb itself: fastp quality trimming at Q25, MiXCR clonotype calling, in-frame beta chains only. Merged by CDR3 protein, the rows form single entries marked with the most common genes and DNA. For this sample the table gives about 600,000 distinct CDR3 sequences, of which around 50% were detected only once. The top ten hold about 22% of the sample. Sequencing was done on a sample of blood. These TCRs come from a man older than 75 in good health.

The CDR3 region has the DNA TGTGCCAGCAGGGGGGACAGATTCCAAGAGACCCAGTACTTC. Amino acids: CASRGDRFQETQYF. The chain is built from TRBV12-3 or TRBV12-4 and TRBJ2-5, with 7 bases lining up with TRBD1. The CDR3 has 14 amino acids. V trimming: 6 bases; J trimming: 1 base; junction bases outside the gene matches: 5.

This clonotype was found a few times. This rearrangement joins TRBV7-2 to TRBJ2-3; perhaps D is TRBD1 or TRBD2 (5 bases each). Per the germline V gene, CDR1 is SGHTA and CDR2 is FQGNSA. Deletions cut 5 bases from V and 3 bases from J, with 18 bases between. The CDR3 spans 16 residues. The CDR3 bases are TGTGCCAGCAGCCCCGACAGACCCAGAGGGACAGATACGCAGTATTTT. Amino acid sequence: CASSPDRPRGTDTQYF.

Only a few counts were recorded for this clonotype. The J gene is TRBJ1-1, the V gene TRBV20-1; no clear D gene. Germline-derived CDR1 and CDR2 are DFQATT and SNEGSKA (reference sequence). This CDR3 has 14 amino acids. With 5 bases removed from V and 4 bases from J, the gap between germline ends came to 17 bases. The DNA for the CDR3 is TGCAGTGCTGGGAGTGGGGTCGCGCTCACTGAAGCTTTCTTT. Translation: CSAGSGVALTEAFF.

The CDR3 protein is CASSIDRVNTEAFF. The CDR3 nucleotides read TGTGCCAGCAGTATCGACAGGGTGAACACTGAAGCTTTCTTT. The chain joins TRBV7-8 to TRBJ1-1, with 7 bases lining up with TRBD1. The germline gives CDR1 SGHVS, CDR2 FQNEAQ. V was pared by 6 bases and J by 0 bases, with 4 bases of the junction left unmatched. The CDR3 spans 14 residues.

This clonotype was seen only a few times. This rearrangement joins TRBV6-6 to TRBJ1-4, with D maybe TRBD1 (5 bases). Trimming took off 6 bases at V and 5 bases at J, with 16 bases between the two ends. The CDR3 totals 15 residues. The germline gives CDR1 MNHNY, CDR2 SVGAGI (reference sequence). CDR3 in DNA: TGTGCCAGCAGGACTATGACAGCCCCGAATGAAAAACTGTTTTTT. Translating it yields CASRTMTAPNEKLFF.

With regard to this clonotype: This sequence may be a read error, since a much larger clone differs from it by one base. V is TRBV7-2 and J is TRBJ2-5; D is unresolved. The germline CDR1 and CDR2 sequences are SGHTA and FQGNSA. The CDR3 spans 14 residues. Trimming stripped 5 bases from V and 11 bases from J, with 21 bases between. CDR3: CASSPEGSYNEQYF. The CDR3 DNA sequence: TGTGCCAGCAGCCCTGAAGGGTCCTACAATGAGCAGTACTTC. Combining the CDR3 with reference TRBV7-2 and TRBJ2-5 gives the whole variable domain GAGVSQSPSNKVTEKGKDVELRCDPISGHTALYWYRQSLGQGLEFLIYFQGNSAPDKSGLPSDRFSAERTGGSVSTLTIQRTQQEDSAVYLCASSPEGSYNEQYFGPGTRLLVL.

The sample holds a few counts of this clonotype. The chain combines TRBV7-2 with TRBJ1-4; 8 nucleotides agree with TRBD1. This CDR3 region has 14 residues. Germline lookup yields CDR1 SGHTA and CDR2 FQGNSA. V lost 3 bases to trimming and J lost 8 bases; unmatched junction nucleotides: 5. The CDR3 nucleotides read TGTGCCAGCAGCTTCCAGGGGGCGCGGGAAAAACTGTTTTTT. Translation: CASSFQGAREKLFF.

The chain uses TRBV12-3 or TRBV12-4 and TRBJ2-3, with D perhaps matching TRBD1 (7 bases). V lost 5 bases and J 5 bases, leaving 14 bases between the germline ends. This CDR3 contains 14 residues. The DNA of the CDR3 is TGTGCCAGCAGTGTCAGGGGGGCCGGAGATACGCAGTATTTT. It is translated as CASSVRGAGDTQYF.

V is TRBV7-2 and J is TRBJ2-6, with 8 bases matching TRBD2. Germline V lookup: CDR1 SGHTA, CDR2 FQGNSA. This CDR3 is built from 19 residues. Losses at the gene ends were 1 base for V and 0 bases for J; bases not matched to a gene: 8. CDR3 bases: TGTGCCAGCAGCTTAGGACTAGCGCTCCCCCGCTCTGGGGCCAACGTCCTGACTTTC. The encoded protein is CASSLGLALPRSGANVLTF.

In its sample, this clonotype was seen many times. J is TRBJ2-5 and V is TRBV6-5, with 9 positions matching TRBD1. CDR1 MNHEY and CDR2 SVGAGI come from the germline V gene. The CDR3 totals 15 residues. Trimming at V came to 0 bases and at J to 5 bases, leaving 4 bases not matched to a gene. The CDR3 reads CASSYSQGAGETQYF. The CDR3 DNA is TGTGCCAGCAGTTACTCACAGGGGGCCGGGGAGACCCAGTACTTC.

V gene TRBV7-9 combines with J gene TRBJ1-4; a possible D gene is TRBD1 (5 bases). The CDR3 consists of 15 residues. V lost 4 bases to trimming and J lost 5 bases, with 14 bases between them. Per the germline V gene, CDR1 is SEHNR and CDR2 is FQNEAQ (reference sequence). The CDR3 DNA is TGTGCCAGCAGCTCAAGGGGCCAGGGAAATGAAAAACTGTTTTTT. This gives the protein CASSSRGQGNEKLFF.

V usage is TRBV11-2 and J usage is TRBJ2-2; TRBD1 is a possible D gene (6 bases). The CDR3 extends over 17 amino acids. Trimming shortened V by 5 bases and J by 0 bases, and 16 bases separated the two germline ends. Germline V gene lookup returns CDR1 SGHAT and CDR2 FQNNGV. CDR3 loop: CASSAPPGHSNTGELFF. CDR3 sequence (DNA): TGTGCCAGCAGCGCCCCTCCGGGACACTCGAACACCGGGGAGCTGTTTTTT.

This clonotype was detected a few times. V gene TRBV7-2 combines with J gene TRBJ2-3; 8 bases match TRBD2. The CDR3 spans 16 residues. J gave up 1 base and V 2 bases, and 5 bases lay outside the gene matches. Germline V gene lookup returns CDR1 SGHTA and CDR2 FQGNSA. CDR3: CASSLRLAGRTDTQYF. The CDR3 DNA reads as TGTGCCAGCAGCTTAAGGCTAGCGGGTCGCACAGATACGCAGTATTTT. Supplemented by reference TRBV7-2 and TRBJ2-3, the full variable domain reads GAGVSQSPSNKVTEKGKDVELRCDPISGHTALYWYRQSLGQGLEFLIYFQGNSAPDKSGLPSDRFSAERTGGSVSTLTIQRTQQEDSAVYLCASSLRLAGRTDTQYFGPGTRLTVL.

This chain joins TRBV2 and TRBJ1-2; weak D call: TRBD1 (5 bases). Trimming removed 4 bases at V and 7 bases at J, with 16 bases between. The length of the CDR3 is 14 residues. Germline lookup yields CDR1 SNHLY and CDR2 FYNNEI. CDR3 coding DNA: TGTGCCAGCAGTGTTTGGGGGGAAGGCTGTGGCTACACCTTC. Protein sequence: CASSVWGEGCGYTF.

The sample holds many counts of this clonotype. This chain links TRBV6-6 with TRBJ2-2, with D perhaps TRBD2 (5 bases). The V and J ends lost 6 bases and 4 bases respectively, with 9 bases between them. Germline assignment: CDR1 MNHNY and CDR2 SVGAGI (reference sequence). The CDR3 runs 13 residues. The CDR3 loop reads CASRPEATGELFF. The CDR3 DNA sequence: TGTGCCAGCAGGCCGGAGGCCACCGGGGAGCTGTTTTTT.

The V and J genes are TRBV2 and TRBJ1-4; no clear D gene. Between the trimmed V and J ends, which lost 3 bases and 5 bases, there was a span of 10 bases. CDR3 length equals 14 residues. Germline CDR1 is SNHLY and CDR2 is FYNNEI. The CDR3 sequence is CASSDLTSNEKLFF. The CDR3 bases are TGTGCCAGCAGTGATTTGACCTCCAATGAAAAACTGTTTTTT. Full variable domain (remainder filled in from reference TRBV2 and TRBJ1-4): EPEVTQTPSHQVTQMGQEVILRCVPISNHLYFYWYRQILGQKVEFLVSFYNNEISEKSEIFDDQFSVERPDGSNFTLKIRSTKLEDSAMYFCASSDLTSNEKLFFGSGTQLSVL.

The rearrangement uses TRBV20-1 and TRBJ2-7, with a tentative D call TRBD2 (6 bases). V was trimmed by 7 bases and J by 2 bases, leaving 12 bases between them. The CDR3 sequence is 12 residues long. In germline, CDR1 is DFQATT, CDR2 SNEGSKA (reference sequence). CDR3 in DNA: TGCAGTGTTAGCGGTGGGGCCTACGAGCAGTACTTC. Protein sequence: CSVSGGAYEQYF.

The chain couples TRBV4-3 to TRBJ2-2; D call uncertain. The CDR3 is 13 residues long. V was pared by 1 base and J by 6 bases, with 6 bases between. The germline CDR1 and CDR2 sequences are LGHNA and YSLEER. The CDR3: CASSQGNSGELFF. CDR3 DNA: TGCGCCAGCAGCCAAGGGAATTCCGGGGAGCTGTTTTTT.

For this clonotype: A read error may be the cause here, since a much bigger clone is one base away. This rearrangement joins TRBV6-5 to TRBJ2-1, with TRBD2 identical over 8 bases. The CDR3 extends over 16 amino acids. Germline CDR1 reads MNHEY; CDR2 reads SVGAGI. The V and J ends lost 4 bases and 12 bases, in that order; junction bases with no gene match: 17. The CDR3 nucleotides are TGTGCCAGCAGTTCGTACGGGGGCCGGACTAGCACGGGGCAGTTCTTC. Translation: CASSSYGGRTSTGQFF.

The chain carries TRBV2 and TRBJ1-6; a weak D match, TRBD1 (5 bases). From germline, CDR1 is SNHLY and CDR2 FYNNEI. The CDR3 has 13 amino acids. The chain's CDR3 is CAVTETYNSPLHF. The CDR3 DNA sequence: TGTGCAGTGACAGAAACTTATAATTCACCCCTCCACTTT.

The chain uses TRBV20-1 and TRBJ2-7; no clear D gene. Trimming removed 5 bases at V and 0 bases at J, with 17 bases between. CDR3 length: 15 amino acids. Per germline, CDR1 DFQATT and CDR2 SNEGSKA (reference sequence). The CDR3 loop reads CSAADPTSGSYEQYF. The CDR3 DNA sequence: TGCAGTGCTGCCGATCCGACTTCTGGCTCCTACGAGCAGTACTTC.

This sequence joins TRBV29-1 and TRBJ1-1, with 8 bases that match TRBD1. CDR1 and CDR2 from the germline V gene are SQVTM and ANQGSEA. The CDR3 runs 15 residues. Unmatched junction bases numbered 10, after V lost 5 bases and J lost 2 bases. The CDR3 coding sequence is TGCAGCGTTACCGACAGGGGAGGGGTCAACACTGAAGCTTTCTTT. It codes for CSVTDRGGVNTEAFF.

The gene calls are TRBV5-1 and TRBJ1-5, with D possibly TRBD1 on 5 matching bases. This CDR3 is built from 15 residues. CDR1 is SGHRS, CDR2 YFSETQ, per germline. The ends were cut back, 0 bases at V and 2 bases at J, with 9 bases in the middle. The CDR3, as DNA: TGCGCCAGCAGCTTGGAGTGGGGCGGCAATCAGCCCCAGCATTTT. Its protein product is CASSLEWGGNQPQHF.

V usage is TRBV29-1 and J usage is TRBJ1-5; D is perhaps TRBD1 (5 bases). From germline, CDR1 is SQVTM and CDR2 ANQGSEA. Trimming pared 4 bases from V and 7 bases from J, leaving 11 bases between. The CDR3 runs 12 residues. The CDR3: CSVAQGGQPQHF. CDR3 bases: TGCAGCGTTGCCCAGGGAGGACAGCCCCAGCATTTT. The complete variable domain, with remaining parts taken from reference TRBV29-1 and TRBJ1-5, reads SAVISQKPSRDICQRGTSLTIQCQVDSQVTMMFWYRQQPGQSLTLIATANQGSEATYESGFVIDKFPISRPNLTFSTLTVSNMSPEDSSIYLCSVAQGGQPQHFGDGTRLSIL.

This clonotype occurred a few times. The rearrangement uses TRBV4-2 and TRBJ1-1; possible D gene TRBD1, 6 bases. Germline V gene sequence: CDR1 LGHNA, CDR2 YNFKEQ. V dropped 4 bases and J dropped 0 bases, with 21 bases sitting between them. The CDR3 extends over 18 amino acids. DNA of the CDR3: TGTGCCAGCAGCCCACGGAGTACTGGGGGGCGAATGAACACTGAAGCTTTCTTT. The encoded protein is CASSPRSTGGRMNTEAFF.

V is TRBV4-1 and J is TRBJ1-2, with 7 bases that match TRBD1. CDR3 length: 14 residues. The V and J ends lost 3 bases and 4 bases, in that order; junction bases with no gene match: 5. Germline loops: CDR1 MGHRA, CDR2 YSYEKL. The CDR3 DNA follows: TGCGCCAGCAGCCAGGACAGGACATCCTATGGCTACACCTTC. Translating gives CASSQDRTSYGYTF.

J is TRBJ2-5 and V is TRBV28; D remains ambiguous. TRBJ2-7 explains the end of the DNA better; the J call may be wrong. Germline-derived CDR1 and CDR2 are MDHEN and SYDVKM. The CDR3 totals 12 residues. The CDR3 nucleotides are TGTGCCAGCACCCTAAGTAGCTACGAGCAGTACTTC. It yields the protein CASTLSSYEQYF.

J is TRBJ1-1 and V is TRBV12-3 or TRBV12-4; D is ambiguous. Trimming took 7 bases from V and 0 from J, leaving 9 bases between them. There are 13 residues in the CDR3. CDR3 residues: CASTLYMNTEAFF. CDR3 nucleotide sequence: TGTGCCAGCACCCTGTACATGAACACTGAAGCTTTCTTT.